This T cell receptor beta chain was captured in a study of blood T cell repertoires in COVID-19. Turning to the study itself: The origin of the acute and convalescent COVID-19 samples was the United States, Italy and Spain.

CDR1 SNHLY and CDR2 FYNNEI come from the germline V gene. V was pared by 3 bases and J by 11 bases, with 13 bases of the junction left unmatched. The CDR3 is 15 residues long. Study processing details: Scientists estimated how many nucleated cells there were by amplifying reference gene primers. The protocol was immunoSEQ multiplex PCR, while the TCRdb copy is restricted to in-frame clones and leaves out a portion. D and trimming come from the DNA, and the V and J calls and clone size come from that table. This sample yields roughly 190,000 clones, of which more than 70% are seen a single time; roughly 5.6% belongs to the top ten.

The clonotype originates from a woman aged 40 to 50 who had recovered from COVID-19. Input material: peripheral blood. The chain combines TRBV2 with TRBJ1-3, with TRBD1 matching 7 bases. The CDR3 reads CASSEMTGPLGAIYF. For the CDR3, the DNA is TGTGCCAGCAGTGAGATGACAGGGCCCCTTGGGGCCATATATTTT.